A single sample is the source of the 20 T cell receptor beta chains below, sequenced in a study of PD-1 blockade in classical Hodgkin lymphoma (dated by TCRdb to the early 2020s). The intended sense of this specimen's time point label: cycle 4 day 1 (C4D1), after more than 5 weeks of nivolumab. All trial patients had relapsed after autologous stem cell transplantation, with cohorts A, B and C differing in prior brentuximab vedotin exposure. To prepare the library, the immunoSEQ multiplex PCR assay was applied. TCRdb took over this immuneACCESS table, retaining in-frame rearrangements with V and J assigned. Such tables are incomplete; in checked studies, under half of the missing clones stem from an unresolved V gene, and the remainder is unexplained. The sample table shows approximately 22,000 clones, and roughly 71% are seen once. The ten largest clones take up less than 20% of the sample. This material consisted of peripheral blood mononuclear cells (PBMCs), taken before the fourth cycle of nivolumab. These receptors originate from a human donor with classical Hodgkin lymphoma.

This chain links TRBV7-9 with TRBJ2-7, with a tentative D call TRBD1 (6 bases). Germline assignment: CDR1 SEHNR and CDR2 FQNEAQ (reference sequence). This CDR3 has 13 amino acids. V lost 5 bases and J 2 bases, leaving 10 bases between the germline ends. The CDR3 DNA sequence: TGTGCCAGCAGCCAGGGGATACCCTACGAGCAGTACTTC. It specifies CASSQGIPYEQYF.

This clone appeared once. The chain employs TRBV7-2 and TRBJ1-2; tentatively, D is TRBD1 (6 bases). This CDR3 spans 14 amino acids. CDR1 and CDR2 (germline): SGHTA, FQGNSA. V lost 6 bases to trimming and J lost 3 bases, with 14 bases between them. The CDR3 DNA follows: TGTGCCAGCAGAAAAGGGGGTTATGACTATGGCTACACCTTC. Translated: CASRKGGYDYGYTF.

This rearrangement joins TRBV14 to TRBJ2-3; 8 bases agree with TRBD2. The CDR3 spans 15 residues. The ends lost 4 bases at V and 6 bases at J; junction bases unmatched: 9. Germline V gene lookup returns CDR1 SGHDN and CDR2 FVKESK. Here the CDR3 DNA reads TGTGCCAGCAGCCGACTAGCGAGACCTTTGGATACGCAGTATTTT. Translating gives CASSRLARPLDTQYF. Based on the CDR3 plus reference TRBV14 and TRBJ2-3, the full variable domain is EAGVTQFPSHSVIEKGQTVTLRCDPISGHDNLYWYRRVMGKEIKFLLHFVKESKQDESGMPNNRFLAERTGGTYSTLKVQPAELEDSGVYFCASSRLARPLDTQYFGPGTRLTVL.

The genes are TRBV9 and TRBJ2-7; TRBD1 aligns across 9 bases. CDR1 is SGDLS and CDR2 is YYNGEE in the germline V gene. This CDR3 spans 15 amino acids. V lost 3 bases to trimming and J lost 5 bases; unmatched junction nucleotides: 9. The CDR3 DNA follows: TGTGCCAGCAGCGGAACCGGGACAGGGCTACACGAGCAGTACTTC. Protein product: CASSGTGTGLHEQYF. Together with reference TRBV9 and TRBJ2-7, the CDR3 gives the full variable domain: DSGVTQTPKHLITATGQRVTLRCSPRSGDLSVYWYQQSLDQGLQFLIQYYNGEERAKGNILERFSAQQFPDLHSELNLSSLELGDSALYFCASSGTGTGLHEQYFGPGTRLTVT.

CDR3 DNA sequence: TGCGCCAGCAACCTAGGGCGGACTAGCACAGATACGCAGTATTTT. Translation: CASNLGRTSTDTQYF. The gene calls are TRBV5-1 and TRBJ2-3; a possible D gene is TRBD2 (5 bases). The V end was cut by 6 bases, the J end by 0 bases, with 14 bases between. Germline CDR1 and CDR2: SGHRS and YFSETQ. This CDR3 is 15 amino acids long. Variable domain in full (rest from reference TRBV5-1 and TRBJ2-3): KAGVTQTPRYLIKTRGQQVTLSCSPISGHRSVSWYQQTPGQGLQFLFEYFSETQRNKGNFPGRFSGRQFSNSRSEMNVSTLELGDSALYLCASNLGRTSTDTQYFGPGTRLTVL.

This clone appeared a few times. The chain has TRBV5-6 and TRBJ1-2; TRBD1 might be the D (5 bases). The CDR3 is made up of 13 amino acids. The V gene's germline CDR1 is SGHDT and CDR2 YYEEEE. The V and J ends lost 0 bases and 5 bases respectively, with 8 bases between them. The CDR3, as DNA: TGTGCCAGCAGCTTGGGCAGGGAGTATGGCTACACCTTC. This translates into CASSLGREYGYTF.

This clone was recorded a few times. CDR3 in amino acids: CASSLYATNEKLFF. The CDR3, as DNA: TGTGCCAGCAGCTTATACGCAACTAATGAAAAACTGTTTTTT. V and J are TRBV7-9 and TRBJ1-4; D is unresolved. CDR1 is SEHNR and CDR2 is FQNEAQ in the germline V gene (reference sequence). This CDR3 has 14 residues. The germline V and J ends were trimmed by 2 bases and 0 bases, with 4 bases remaining between them.

The rearrangement uses TRBV9 and TRBJ1-2; 7 positions match TRBD1. After removal of 2 bases from V and 8 bases from J, the junction contained 12 bases not matched to a gene. There are 15 residues in the CDR3. Germline CDR1 and CDR2: SGDLS and YYNGEE. The CDR3 is CASSVLTDRVGGYTF. In DNA form, the CDR3 reads TGTGCCAGCAGCGTTCTCACTGACAGGGTCGGCGGCTACACCTTC.

The table lists this clone with a count of one. This rearrangement joins TRBV7-6 to TRBJ1-6, with D tentatively TRBD1 (5 bases). The CDR3 is 15 residues long. The V gene lost 2 bases and the J gene lost 6 bases, with 11 bases spanning the gap. Looked up from germline, CDR1 is SGHVS and CDR2 is FNYEAQ. CDR3 nucleotides: TGTGCCAGCAGCTTATCCAGGGCCACTAATTCACCCCTCCACTTT. Amino acids: CASSLSRATNSPLHF.

The J gene is TRBJ2-7, the V gene TRBV28; D not certain. In germline, CDR1 is MDHEN, CDR2 SYDVKM. The length of the CDR3 is 14 residues. The V gene lost 1 base and the J gene lost 6 bases, with 13 bases spanning the gap. Here the CDR3 reads CASSLLASHSEQYF. The CDR3 DNA reads as TGTGCCAGCAGTTTATTGGCAAGCCACTCCGAGCAGTACTTC.

The rearrangement links TRBV9 to TRBJ1-5, with no clear D. The V end lost 0 bases, the J end lost 1 base, and 11 bases lay between the germline ends. Germline CDR1 reads SGDLS; CDR2 reads YYNGEE. The CDR3 loop spans 16 amino acids. Written as DNA, the CDR3 is TGTGCCAGCAGCGTAGTTACAGTTTCGAGCAATCAGCCCCAGCATTTT. Encoded protein: CASSVVTVSSNQPQHF.

The chain carries TRBV4-3 and TRBJ1-1, with D possibly matching TRBD1 (6 bases). Trimming removed 0 bases at V and 6 bases at J, with 14 bases between. Germline CDR1 reads LGHNA; CDR2 reads YSLEER. The CDR3 contains 15 residues. The CDR3 reads CASSQDPGVGSEAFF. For the CDR3, the DNA is TGCGCCAGCAGCCAAGACCCAGGGGTGGGGTCTGAAGCTTTCTTT.

As to this clone: Germline and junction disagree at one end, which may indicate a read error. The same CDR3 can be traced to other DNA sequences in this sample. J is TRBJ1-4 and V is TRBV10-3; no definite D call. The CDR3 is made up of 14 amino acids. CDR1 and CDR2 from the germline V gene are ENHRY and SYGVKD. CDR3 nucleotide sequence: TGTGCCATCAGTGGATCCTCAACTAATGAAAAGCTGTTTTTT. Amino acids: CAISGSSTNEKLFF.

This sequence joins TRBV15 and TRBJ2-3, with D perhaps matching TRBD1 or TRBD2 (6 bases each). Trimming shortened V by 8 bases and J by 0 bases, and 15 bases separated the two germline ends. CDR1 is LNHNV and CDR2 is YYDKDF in the germline V gene (reference sequence). This CDR3 spans 15 amino acids. The CDR3: CATQTGARSTDTQYF. CDR3 DNA: TGTGCCACCCAGACGGGGGCCCGTAGCACAGATACGCAGTATTTT.

The chain carries TRBV2 and TRBJ1-5; D may be TRBD1 (6 bases). The germline V gene encodes CDR1 SNHLY and CDR2 FYNNEI. There are 13 residues in the CDR3. Deletions cut 8 bases from V and 7 bases from J, with 15 bases between. CDR3 sequence: CASGGEGVQPQHF. The CDR3 DNA reads as TGTGCCAGCGGTGGTGAGGGGGTACAGCCCCAGCATTTT.

V usage is TRBV6-6 and J usage is TRBJ1-4; D may be TRBD1 (6 bases). Trimming cost V 8 bases and J 0 bases, with 10 bases left between them. The CDR3 covers 14 residues. Germline CDR1 and CDR2: MNHNY and SVGAGI (reference sequence). The CDR3 protein is CASRDTPTNEKLFF. The CDR3 bases are TGTGCCAGCCGGGACACGCCAACTAATGAAAAACTGTTTTTT.

This sequence joins TRBV18 and TRBJ2-2; weak D call: TRBD1 (5 bases). V shed 1 base and J shed 7 bases, with 13 bases lying between them. This CDR3 is 15 amino acids long. Germline-derived CDR1 and CDR2 are KGHSH and LQKENI. CDR3 DNA: TGTGCCAGCTCACCACAGGAAAGGGGTGTCGGGGAGCTGTTTTTT. This sequence encodes CASSPQERGVGELFF.

CDR3 DNA sequence: TGTGCCAGCAGCTCCTCCTCGACGGGAGGCTACACCTTC. Protein product: CASSSSSTGGYTF. This chain joins TRBV11-3 and TRBJ1-2; D is ambiguous. This CDR3 comprises 13 residues. Trimming removed 4 bases from V and 8 bases from J, with 14 bases in between. The germline gives CDR1 SGHNT, CDR2 YENEEA.

The V call is TRBV10-3, the J call TRBJ2-7, with TRBD2 as a possible D gene (5 bases). The CDR3 contains 15 residues. Trimming cost V 3 bases and J 1 base, with 13 bases left between them. Germline V gives CDR1 ENHRY, CDR2 SYGVKD. CDR3 in amino acids: CAISDGSLNSYEQYF. CDR3 nucleotide sequence: TGTGCCATCAGTGATGGGAGTTTAAATTCCTACGAGCAGTACTTC.

The chain uses TRBV5-1 and TRBJ2-1; D could derive from TRBD1 or TRBD2 (5 bases each). The CDR3 covers 15 residues. V was shortened by 0 bases and J by 3 bases, with 10 bases between the two germline ends. The V gene's germline CDR1 is SGHRS and CDR2 YFSETQ. CDR3 nucleotides: TGCGCCAGCAGCTTGGTGGCAGGGAGCTACAATGAGCAGTTCTTC. Its translation is CASSLVAGSYNEQFF. Drawing the rest from reference TRBV5-1 and TRBJ2-1, the complete variable domain is KAGVTQTPRYLIKTRGQQVTLSCSPISGHRSVSWYQQTPGQGLQFLFEYFSETQRNKGNFPGRFSGRQFSNSRSEMNVSTLELGDSALYLCASSLVAGSYNEQFFGPGTRLTVL.